A single sample is the source of the 21 T cell receptor beta chains below, sequenced in a study of shared clonotypes between healthy human individuals. Sequencing was performed with immunoSEQ multiplex PCR; in TCRdb, only in-frame clones are kept and a portion is missing. The sample consists of a few hundred thousand clones, approximately 79% of them appearing once. Sequenced sample: memory CD4+ T cells sorted from blood. The subset: CD45RA-negative fraction. These receptors originate from a man aged 25-45 years in good health.

This clone was seen a single time. This chain connects TRBV11-2 to TRBJ2-7; 7 bases fit TRBD1. The CDR3 runs to 15 residues. Trimming at V came to 2 bases and at J to 3 bases, leaving 7 bases not matched to a gene. Germline CDR1 and CDR2: SGHAT and FQNNGV. Here the CDR3 DNA reads TGTGCCAGCAGCTTAAGAGGGGGCCAGATCTACGAGCAGTACTTC. Protein product: CASSLRGGQIYEQYF.

The rearrangement links TRBV6-5 to TRBJ1-1; D possibly corresponds to TRBD1 (5 bases). Between the trimmed V and J ends, which lost 5 bases and 8 bases, there was a span of 18 bases. Per the germline V gene, CDR1 is MNHEY and CDR2 is SVGAGI. The CDR3 has 14 residues. Here the CDR3 DNA reads TGTGCCAGCAGTAAACAACTCCAGGGTATCGAAGCTTTCTTT. Its protein product is CASSKQLQGIEAFF.

The J gene is TRBJ2-6, the V gene TRBV5-1; 8 bases line up with TRBD1. In germline, CDR1 is SGHRS, CDR2 YFSETQ. The CDR3 has 18 amino acids. Trimming at V came to 4 bases and at J to 0 bases, leaving 9 bases not matched to a gene. For the CDR3, the DNA is TGCGCCAGCAGCCTTTGGACAGGGCTGAGCTCTGGGGCCAACGTCCTGACTTTC. This codes for CASSLWTGLSSGANVLTF.

The J gene is TRBJ2-7, the V gene TRBV5-1; D not resolved. Trimming removed 2 bases from V and 2 bases from J, with 20 bases in between. CDR1 is SGHRS, CDR2 YFSETQ, per germline. This CDR3 has 17 amino acids. The CDR3 reads CASSFLCYADLPYEQYF. The CDR3 region has the DNA TGCGCCAGCAGCTTTTTATGTTATGCAGATTTGCCCTACGAGCAGTACTTC.

The chain recombines TRBV10-3 with TRBJ1-1, with 7 positions matching TRBD1. The CDR3 length is 13 residues. CDR1 is ENHRY and CDR2 is SYGVKD in the germline V gene. J gave up 0 bases and V 10 bases, and 5 bases lay outside the gene matches. The CDR3 DNA reads TGTGCCACCAGGGGGGCCATGAACACTGAAGCTTTCTTT. Translated, it gives CATRGAMNTEAFF.

Points on this clone: The same CDR3 also results from other DNA sequences found in this sample. The rearrangement uses TRBV6-5 and TRBJ2-7, with 13 bases identical to TRBD2. CDR3 length: 16 residues. Germline V gives CDR1 MNHEY, CDR2 SVGAGI. J gave up 2 bases and V 0 bases, and 1 base lay outside the gene matches. As DNA, the CDR3 is TGTGCCAGCAGTTACTCGGGACTAGCGGGGACCTACGAGCAGTACTTC. Translated, it gives CASSYSGLAGTYEQYF.

The genes are TRBV28 and TRBJ1-5; no clear D. The V gene's germline CDR1 is MDHEN and CDR2 SYDVKM. The V and J ends lost 6 bases and 7 bases respectively, with 10 bases between them. The CDR3 runs to 12 residues. The CDR3 loop reads CASRSGMQPQHF. For the CDR3, the DNA is TGTGCCAGCAGGTCCGGGATGCAGCCCCAGCATTTT. Variable domain in full (rest from reference TRBV28 and TRBJ1-5): DVKVTQSSRYLVKRTGEKVFLECVQDMDHENMFWYRQDPGLGLRLIYFSYDVKMKEKGDIPEGYSVSREKKERFSLILESASTNQTSMYLCASRSGMQPQHFGDGTRLSIL.

This clone was observed at least ten times. The chain employs TRBV10-1 and TRBJ1-4; 12 bases align to TRBD1. CDR3 length: 16 amino acids. CDR1 and CDR2 (germline): WNHNN, SYGVQD (reference sequence). The junction had 10 bases not matched to a gene; V was cut back by 6 bases and J by 8 bases. The CDR3 spells CASRSGTGGAPEKLFF. In nucleotides, the CDR3 is TGCGCCAGCAGATCCGGGACAGGGGGCGCTCCGGAAAAACTGTTTTTT.

The chain combines TRBV9 with TRBJ2-2; 8 positions match TRBD2. Trimming cost V 4 bases and J 5 bases; bases outside gene matches: 10. This CDR3 region has 16 residues. The V gene's germline CDR1 is SGDLS and CDR2 YYNGEE. CDR3 region: CASSLALAGRTGELFF. CDR3 nucleotides: TGTGCCAGCAGCCTCGCCCTAGCGGGTCGGACCGGGGAGCTGTTTTTT. Variable domain in full (rest from reference TRBV9 and TRBJ2-2): DSGVTQTPKHLITATGQRVTLRCSPRSGDLSVYWYQQSLDQGLQFLIQYYNGEERAKGNILERFSAQQFPDLHSELNLSSLELGDSALYFCASSLALAGRTGELFFGEGSRLTVL.

The chain carries TRBV9 and TRBJ2-7; the match to TRBD2 covers 9 bases. The germline V gene has CDR1 SGDLS and CDR2 YYNGEE. The CDR3 covers 15 residues. The ends lost 4 bases at V and 1 base at J; junction bases unmatched: 6. In nucleotides, the CDR3 is TGTGCCAGCAGCCCCAGACTAGCGGAATCCTACGAGCAGTACTTC. It encodes CASSPRLAESYEQYF.

The chain couples TRBV13 to TRBJ2-1; D gene ambiguous. The V end was cut by 7 bases, the J end by 4 bases, with 14 bases between. CDR3 length equals 14 residues. Germline CDR1 is PRHDT and CDR2 is FYEKMQ (reference sequence). CDR3 DNA sequence: TGTGCCAGCACCCGGTCCGAGTCTTACAATGAGCAGTTCTTC. It is translated as CASTRSESYNEQFF. The complete variable domain, with remaining parts taken from reference TRBV13 and TRBJ2-1, reads AAGVIQSPRHLIKEKRETATLKCYPIPRHDTVYWYQQGPGQDPQFLISFYEKMQSDKGSIPDRFSAQQFSDYHSELNMSSLELGDSALYFCASTRSESYNEQFFGPGTRLTVL.

The chain recombines TRBV6-6 with TRBJ1-5; tentatively, D is TRBD1 (5 bases). Between the trimmed V and J ends, which lost 8 bases and 1 base, there was a span of 9 bases. Germline V lookup: CDR1 MNHNY, CDR2 SVGAGI (reference sequence). This CDR3 is built from 13 residues. As DNA, the CDR3 is TGTGCCAGCCAAGACAGAAGCAATCAGCCCCAGCATTTT. Its protein is CASQDRSNQPQHF.

DNA of the CDR3: TGCGCCAGCTGGACTAGCGCGGGAGAGACCCAGTACTTC. Translation: CASWTSAGETQYF. V is TRBV5-1 and J is TRBJ2-5, with 9 bases that match TRBD2. Unmatched junction bases numbered 5, after V lost 7 bases and J lost 4 bases. The CDR3 sequence is 13 residues long. Germline V gene sequence: CDR1 SGHRS, CDR2 YFSETQ.

This clone was observed once. The chain carries TRBV2 and TRBJ1-3, with D possibly TRBD1 on 6 matching bases. This CDR3 spans 14 amino acids. Germline V gives CDR1 SNHLY, CDR2 FYNNEI. The ends were cut back, 4 bases at V and 4 bases at J, with 11 bases in the middle. DNA of the CDR3: TGTGCCAGCAGTGCTACAGGGTTCGGAAACACCATATATTTT. Protein: CASSATGFGNTIYF.

This chain links TRBV5-5 with TRBJ2-5; D gene unclear. The V end lost 1 base, the J end lost 5 bases, and 12 bases lay between the germline ends. CDR1 is SGHKS, CDR2 YYEKEE, per germline (reference sequence). This CDR3 region has 14 residues. CDR3 in amino acids: CASSLRSVKETQYF. The CDR3 DNA reads as TGTGCCAGCAGCTTGCGGAGTGTAAAGGAGACCCAGTACTTC.

The V and J genes are TRBV19 and TRBJ2-7; either TRBD1 or TRBD2 may fit D (6 bases each). The CDR3 has 15 amino acids. Germline CDR1 and CDR2: LNHDA and SQIVND (reference sequence). V shed 5 bases and J shed 2 bases, with 16 bases lying between them. DNA of the CDR3: TGTGCCAGTAGTCAAGGGGGAGGCCGAACCTACGAGCAGTACTTC. It translates to CASSQGGGRTYEQYF.

This chain connects TRBV2 to TRBJ2-1; D is undetermined. Germline V gene sequence: CDR1 SNHLY, CDR2 FYNNEI. Trimming removed 2 bases at V and 11 bases at J, with 4 bases between. The CDR3 loop spans 10 amino acids. DNA for the CDR3: TGTGCCAGCAGTGAAAGCAAGCAGTTCTTC. Its protein is CASSESKQFF.

The sample holds many counts of this clone. V usage is TRBV5-1 and J usage is TRBJ1-4; D unclear. The V gene's germline CDR1 is SGHRS and CDR2 YFSETQ. V lost 2 bases and J 3 bases, leaving 5 bases between the germline ends. The CDR3 consists of 13 residues. CDR3 nucleotides: TGCGCCAGCAGCTTATTGGCTAATGAAAAACTGTTTTTT. It encodes CASSLLANEKLFF.

The chain uses TRBV5-1 and TRBJ1-3; unclear D gene. This CDR3 region has 15 residues. Trimming stripped 0 bases from V and 0 bases from J, with 7 bases between. Germline CDR1 is SGHRS and CDR2 is YFSETQ. The chain's CDR3 is CASSLARASGNTIYF. CDR3 in DNA: TGCGCCAGCAGCTTGGCGCGGGCCTCTGGAAACACCATATATTTT.

The genes are TRBV18 and TRBJ2-7; 9 bases match TRBD2. Germline V gene data show CDR1 as KGHSH and CDR2 as LQKENI. J was trimmed by 3 bases and V by 3 bases; bases with no gene match: 6. This CDR3 contains 15 residues. The CDR3 region has the DNA TGTGCCAGCTCACCTCGTCCTAGCGGGATCTACGAGCAGTACTTC. This encodes CASSPRPSGIYEQYF.

CDR3 sequence: CASSTDSGRAIYEQYF. The DNA for the CDR3 is TGTGCCAGCAGCACAGACAGCGGGAGGGCCATCTACGAGCAGTACTTC. This chain connects TRBV7-2 to TRBJ2-7; 10 bases match TRBD2. The CDR3 extends over 16 amino acids. Germline assignment: CDR1 SGHTA and CDR2 FQGNSA. J gave up 3 bases and V 5 bases, and 10 bases lay outside the gene matches. The variable domain in full, completed from reference TRBV7-2 and TRBJ2-7, reads GAGVSQSPSNKVTEKGKDVELRCDPISGHTALYWYRQSLGQGLEFLIYFQGNSAPDKSGLPSDRFSAERTGGSVSTLTIQRTQQEDSAVYLCASSTDSGRAIYEQYFGPGTRLTVT.